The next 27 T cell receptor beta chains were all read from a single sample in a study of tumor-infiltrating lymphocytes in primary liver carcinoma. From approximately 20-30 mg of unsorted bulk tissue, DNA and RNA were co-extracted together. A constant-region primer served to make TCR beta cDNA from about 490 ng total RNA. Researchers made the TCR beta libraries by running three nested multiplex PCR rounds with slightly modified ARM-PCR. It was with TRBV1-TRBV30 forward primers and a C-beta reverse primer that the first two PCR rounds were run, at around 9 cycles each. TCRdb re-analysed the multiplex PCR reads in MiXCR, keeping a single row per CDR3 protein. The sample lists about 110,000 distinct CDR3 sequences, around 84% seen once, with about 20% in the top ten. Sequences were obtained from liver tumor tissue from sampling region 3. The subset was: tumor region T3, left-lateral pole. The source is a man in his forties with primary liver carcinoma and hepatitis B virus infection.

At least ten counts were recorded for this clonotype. The CDR3 region is CSGGDSDLHEQYF. The CDR3 coding sequence is TGCAGCGGGGGGGACTCTGACCTCCACGAGCAGTACTTC. J is TRBJ2-7 and V is TRBV29-1; maybe TRBD2 (6 bases). Trimming removed 7 bases at V and 5 bases at J, with 18 bases between. Germline loops: CDR1 SQVTM, CDR2 ANQGSEA. The CDR3 covers 13 residues.

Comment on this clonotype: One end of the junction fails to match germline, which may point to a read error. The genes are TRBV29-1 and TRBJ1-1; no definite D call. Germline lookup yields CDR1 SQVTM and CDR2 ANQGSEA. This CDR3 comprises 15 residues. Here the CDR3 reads CSVAPGWRMNTETFF. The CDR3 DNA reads TGCAGCGTCGCCCCTGGGTGGCGGATGAACACTGAAACTTTCTTT.

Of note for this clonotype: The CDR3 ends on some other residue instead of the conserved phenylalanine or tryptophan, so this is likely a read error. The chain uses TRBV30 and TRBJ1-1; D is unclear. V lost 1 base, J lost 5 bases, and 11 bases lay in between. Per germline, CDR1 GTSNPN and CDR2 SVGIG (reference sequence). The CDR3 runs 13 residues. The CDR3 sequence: CAWSADSRTEAFL. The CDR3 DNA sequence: TGTGCCTGGAGTGCGGATAGTAGGACTGAAGCTTTCCTT.

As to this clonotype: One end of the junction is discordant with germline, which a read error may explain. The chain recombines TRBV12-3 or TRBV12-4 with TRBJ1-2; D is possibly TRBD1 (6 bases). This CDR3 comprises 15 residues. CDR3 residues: CAGRSGQGIGYGYTF. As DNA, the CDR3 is TGTGCCGGCAGATCCGGGCAGGGGATTGGCTATGGCTACACCTTC.

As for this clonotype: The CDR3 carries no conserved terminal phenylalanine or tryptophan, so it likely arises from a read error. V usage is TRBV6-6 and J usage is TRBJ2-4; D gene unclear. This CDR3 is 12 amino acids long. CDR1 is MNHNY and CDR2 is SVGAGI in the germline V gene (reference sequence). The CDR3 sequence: CASSFSKNIQYL. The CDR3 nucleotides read TGTGCTAGCAGCTTCAGTAAAAACATTCAGTACTTA.

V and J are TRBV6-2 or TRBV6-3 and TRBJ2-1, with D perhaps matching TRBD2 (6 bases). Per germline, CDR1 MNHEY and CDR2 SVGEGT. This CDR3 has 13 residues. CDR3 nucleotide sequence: TGTGTCAGTAGCCGGCTAGCGACTAATGAGCAGTTCTTC. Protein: CVSSRLATNEQFF.

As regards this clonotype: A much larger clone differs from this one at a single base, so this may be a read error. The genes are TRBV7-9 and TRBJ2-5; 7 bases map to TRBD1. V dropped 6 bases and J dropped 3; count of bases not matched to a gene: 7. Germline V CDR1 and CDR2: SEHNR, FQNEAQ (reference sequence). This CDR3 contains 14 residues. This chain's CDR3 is CASSNLGTEETQYF. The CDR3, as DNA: TGTGCCAGCAGTAACTTGGGGACAGAAGAGACCCAGTACTTC.

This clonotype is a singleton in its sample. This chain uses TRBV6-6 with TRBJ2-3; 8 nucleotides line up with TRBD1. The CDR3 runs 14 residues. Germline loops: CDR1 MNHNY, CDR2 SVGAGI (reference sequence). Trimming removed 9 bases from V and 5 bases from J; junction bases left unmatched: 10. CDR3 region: CASGSTGGGDTQYF. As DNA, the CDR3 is TGTGCCAGTGGGTCTACAGGGGGTGGAGATACGCAGTATTTT.

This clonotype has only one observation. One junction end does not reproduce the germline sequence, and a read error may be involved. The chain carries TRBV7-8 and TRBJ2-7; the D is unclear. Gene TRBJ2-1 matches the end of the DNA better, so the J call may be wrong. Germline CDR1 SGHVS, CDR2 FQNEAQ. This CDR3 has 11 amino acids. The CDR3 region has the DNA TGTGCCAACAGCTTGTCCTACGAGCAGTTCTTC. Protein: CANSLSYEQFF.

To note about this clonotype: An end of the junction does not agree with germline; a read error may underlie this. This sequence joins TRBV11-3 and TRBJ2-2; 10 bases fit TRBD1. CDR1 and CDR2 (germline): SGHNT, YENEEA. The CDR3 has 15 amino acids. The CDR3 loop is CASGLATGGTGELFF. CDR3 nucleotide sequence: TGTGCCAGCGGCTTAGCGACAGGGGGCACCGGGGAGCTGTTTTTC.

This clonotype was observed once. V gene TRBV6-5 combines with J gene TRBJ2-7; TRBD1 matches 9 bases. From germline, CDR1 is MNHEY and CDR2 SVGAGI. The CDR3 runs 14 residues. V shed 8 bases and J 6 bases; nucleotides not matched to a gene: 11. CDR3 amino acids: CASRAGTGPSEQYF. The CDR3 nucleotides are TGTGCCAGCCGTGCCGGGACAGGGCCTTCCGAGCAGTACTTC.

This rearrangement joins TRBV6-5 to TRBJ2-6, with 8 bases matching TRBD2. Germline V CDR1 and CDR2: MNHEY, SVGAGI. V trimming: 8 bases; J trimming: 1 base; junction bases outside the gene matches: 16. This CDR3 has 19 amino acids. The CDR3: CASASSGTSGYSGANVLTF. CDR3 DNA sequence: TGTGCCAGCGCTTCGTCCGGGACTAGTGGGTATTCTGGGGCCAACGTCCTGACTTTC.

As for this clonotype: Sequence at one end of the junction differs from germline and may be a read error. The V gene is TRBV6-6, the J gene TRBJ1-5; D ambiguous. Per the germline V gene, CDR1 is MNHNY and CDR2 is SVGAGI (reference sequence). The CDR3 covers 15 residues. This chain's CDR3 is CASQRTDFSNQPHHF. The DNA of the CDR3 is TGTGCCAGCCAAAGAACGGACTTTAGCAATCAGCCCCATCATTTT.

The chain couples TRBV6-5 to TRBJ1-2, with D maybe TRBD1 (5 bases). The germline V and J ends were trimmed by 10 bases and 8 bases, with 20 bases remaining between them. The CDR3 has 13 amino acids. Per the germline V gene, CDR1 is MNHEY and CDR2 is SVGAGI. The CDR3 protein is CANGRGRREGYTF. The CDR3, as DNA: TGTGCCAACGGTCGGGGACGGCGTGAGGGCTACACCTTC.

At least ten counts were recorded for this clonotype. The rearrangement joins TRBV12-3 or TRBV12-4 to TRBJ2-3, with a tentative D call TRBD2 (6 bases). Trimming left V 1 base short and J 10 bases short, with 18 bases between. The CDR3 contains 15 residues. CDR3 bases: TGTGCCAGCAGTTTAGATTCCGGCAGCGGGCGCGCGCAGTATTTT. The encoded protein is CASSLDSGSGRAQYF.

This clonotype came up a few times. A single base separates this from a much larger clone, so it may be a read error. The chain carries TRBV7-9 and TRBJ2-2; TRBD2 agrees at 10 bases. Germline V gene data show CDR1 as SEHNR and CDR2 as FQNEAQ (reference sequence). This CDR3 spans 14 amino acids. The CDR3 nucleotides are TGTGTCAGCAGGCTAGCGGGAGTCACCGGGGAGCTGTTTTTT. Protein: CVSRLAGVTGELFF.

The CDR3 DNA sequence: TGCAGCGTTGGATCAGGGTGGGGTGTGTACACTGAAGCTTTCTTT. Translation: CSVGSGWGVYTEAFF. The chain employs TRBV29-1 and TRBJ1-1; D possibly corresponds to TRBD1 (5 bases). The CDR3 is 15 residues long. V lost 4 bases and J lost 3, with 18 bases in between. Looked up from germline, CDR1 is SQVTM and CDR2 is ANQGSEA.

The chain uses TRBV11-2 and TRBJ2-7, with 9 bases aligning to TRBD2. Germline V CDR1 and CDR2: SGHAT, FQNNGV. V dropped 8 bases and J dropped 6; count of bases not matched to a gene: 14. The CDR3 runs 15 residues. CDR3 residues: CASASLAGASLEQYF. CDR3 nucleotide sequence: TGTGCCAGCGCCTCGTTAGCGGGAGCGAGCCTCGAGCAGTACTTC.

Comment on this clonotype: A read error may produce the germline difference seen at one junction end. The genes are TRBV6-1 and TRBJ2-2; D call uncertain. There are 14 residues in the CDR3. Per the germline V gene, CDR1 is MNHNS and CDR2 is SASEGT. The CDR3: CVSSESVNTGELFF. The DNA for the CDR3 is TGTGTCAGCAGTGAATCCGTGAACACCGGGGAGCTGTTTTTT.

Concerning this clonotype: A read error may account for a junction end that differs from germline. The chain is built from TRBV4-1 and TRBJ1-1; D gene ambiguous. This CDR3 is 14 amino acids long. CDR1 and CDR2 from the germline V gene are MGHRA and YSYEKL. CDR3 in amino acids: CASSQEPRAGEVFF. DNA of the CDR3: TGCGCCAGCAGCCAAGAACCGCGGGCGGGTGAAGTTTTCTTT.

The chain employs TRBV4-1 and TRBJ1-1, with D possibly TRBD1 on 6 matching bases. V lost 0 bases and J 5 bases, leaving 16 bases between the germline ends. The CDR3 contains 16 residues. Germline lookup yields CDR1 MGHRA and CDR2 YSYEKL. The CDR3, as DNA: TGCGCCAGCAGCCAAGATTGGGGGACACTCGAAACTGAAGCTTTCTTT. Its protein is CASSQDWGTLETEAFF.

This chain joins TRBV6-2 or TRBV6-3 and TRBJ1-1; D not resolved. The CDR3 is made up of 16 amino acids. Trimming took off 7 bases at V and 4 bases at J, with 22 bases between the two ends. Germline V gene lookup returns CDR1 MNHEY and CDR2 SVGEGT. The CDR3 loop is CASTIFWARVVTEAFF. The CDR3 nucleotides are TGTGCCAGCACTATATTCTGGGCGAGGGTAGTCACTGAAGCTTTCTTT.

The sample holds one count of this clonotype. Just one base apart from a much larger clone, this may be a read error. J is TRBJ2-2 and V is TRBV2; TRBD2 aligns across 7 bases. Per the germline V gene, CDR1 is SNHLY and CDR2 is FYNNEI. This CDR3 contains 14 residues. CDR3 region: CASSDGGNTGELLF. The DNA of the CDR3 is TGTGCCAGCAGTGACGGGGGGAACACCGGGGAGCTGTTATTT.

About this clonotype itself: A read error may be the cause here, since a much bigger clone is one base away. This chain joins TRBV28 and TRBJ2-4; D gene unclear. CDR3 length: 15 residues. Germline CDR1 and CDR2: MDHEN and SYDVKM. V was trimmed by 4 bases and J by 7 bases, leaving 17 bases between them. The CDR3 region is CASSSPGPINNIQYF. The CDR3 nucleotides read TGTGCCAGCAGTTCCCCCGGGCCTATCAATAACATTCAGTACTTC.

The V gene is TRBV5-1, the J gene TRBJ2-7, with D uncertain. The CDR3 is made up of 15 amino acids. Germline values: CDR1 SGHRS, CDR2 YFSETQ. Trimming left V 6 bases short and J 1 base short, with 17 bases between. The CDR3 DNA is TGCGCCAGCAACACATCCGGTGGACGGTCCTACGAGCAGTACTTC. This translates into CASNTSGGRSYEQYF.

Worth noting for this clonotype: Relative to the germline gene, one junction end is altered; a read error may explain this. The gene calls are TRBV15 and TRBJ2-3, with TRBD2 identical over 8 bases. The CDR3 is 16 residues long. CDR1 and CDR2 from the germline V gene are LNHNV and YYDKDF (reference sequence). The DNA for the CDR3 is TGTGCCACCAGCAAAGGGAACGGGAGGGAATTAGATACACAGTATTTT. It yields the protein CATSKGNGRELDTQYF.

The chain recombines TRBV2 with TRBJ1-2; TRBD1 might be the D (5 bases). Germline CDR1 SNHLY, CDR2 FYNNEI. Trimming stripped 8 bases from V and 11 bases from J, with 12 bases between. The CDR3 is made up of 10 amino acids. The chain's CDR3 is CASGGGSYTF. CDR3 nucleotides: TGTGCCAGCGGTGGGGGTTCATACACCTTC.